This entry lists 16 T cell receptor beta chains sequenced from one sample in a study of shared clonotypes between healthy human individuals. Repertoires were generated with immunoSEQ multiplex PCR, while TCRdb's copy carries only in-frame clones and drops some. The table has 2 million to 2.5 million clones, 90% to 96% seen once. The sequenced sample was naive CD4+ T cells sorted from blood. The subset denotes: CD45RA+ positively selected. The origin of the receptors is a man aged 18-30 years in good health.

This sequence joins TRBV7-9 and TRBJ2-5, with a weak D call TRBD2 (6 bases). CDR1 is SEHNR, CDR2 FQNEAQ, per germline (reference sequence). V was shortened by 7 bases and J by 1 base, with 10 bases between the two germline ends. This CDR3 has 13 residues. This chain's CDR3 is CASNRGIQETQYF. DNA for the CDR3: TGTGCCAGCAATCGGGGGATCCAAGAGACCCAGTACTTC.

This chain uses TRBV2 with TRBJ2-7, with 10 bases lining up with TRBD2. The germline CDR1 and CDR2 sequences are SNHLY and FYNNEI. This CDR3 spans 15 amino acids. V shed 5 bases, J shed 2 bases, and the junction held 6 bases outside the gene matches. CDR3 amino acids: CASSSSSGSTYEQYF. The CDR3 region has the DNA TGTGCCAGCAGTTCTTCTAGCGGGAGTACCTACGAGCAGTACTTC.

The chain has TRBV6-6 and TRBJ2-7, with D tentatively TRBD1 (6 bases). The CDR3 is 12 residues long. Germline values: CDR1 MNHNY, CDR2 SVGAGI (reference sequence). V was trimmed by 6 bases and J by 5 bases, leaving 11 bases between them. CDR3 in DNA: TGTGCCAGCAGGCTTACAGGGAACGAGCAGTACTTC. Encoded protein: CASRLTGNEQYF.

The V call is TRBV28, the J call TRBJ1-4; 9 nucleotides agree with TRBD1. The CDR3 is 15 residues long. The J segment lost 5 bases and the V segment lost 6 bases, leaving 7 bases of the junction unmatched. Germline loops: CDR1 MDHEN, CDR2 SYDVKM. The CDR3 loop is CASSADDRGNEKLFF. The CDR3 bases are TGTGCCAGCAGCGCTGACGACAGGGGGAATGAAAAACTGTTTTTT.

The J gene is TRBJ2-2, the V gene TRBV2; 8 bases are a match to TRBD2. The CDR3 has 16 residues. The germline CDR1 and CDR2 sequences are SNHLY and FYNNEI. The V segment lost 0 bases and the J segment 6 bases; nucleotides outside the gene matches: 6. The CDR3 protein is CASSEAGTRSAGELFF. For the CDR3, the DNA is TGTGCCAGCAGTGAAGCAGGGACTAGGTCGGCCGGGGAGCTGTTTTTT.

The rearrangement uses TRBV6-5 and TRBJ2-5; no reliable D call. The CDR3 is 14 residues long. Per germline, CDR1 MNHEY and CDR2 SVGAGI. V was clipped by 0 bases and J by 4 bases, with 9 bases between them. The CDR3 here is CASSYSHGLETQYF. Written as DNA, the CDR3 is TGTGCCAGCAGTTACTCTCACGGGCTAGAGACCCAGTACTTC.

The chain links TRBV19 to TRBJ1-2; no clear D. V was clipped by 8 bases and J by 8 bases, with 15 bases between them. The CDR3 loop spans 12 amino acids. Germline CDR1 and CDR2: LNHDA and SQIVND (reference sequence). The DNA of the CDR3 is TGTGCCAGTCATTCTTCTTATGGGGGCTACACCTTC. Translated, it gives CASHSSYGGYTF.

The rearrangement uses TRBV25-1 and TRBJ2-7; D is possibly TRBD2 (6 bases). The V gene's germline CDR1 is MGHDK and CDR2 SYGVNS. The CDR3 sequence is 16 residues long. V gave up 4 bases and J gave up 3 bases, with 19 bases separating them. The CDR3 reads CASSAQGLGKLYEQYF. DNA for the CDR3: TGTGCCAGCAGTGCCCAGGGACTGGGTAAACTCTACGAGCAGTACTTC.

The rearrangement links TRBV5-1 to TRBJ1-3; 11 bases are a match to TRBD1. The V gene's germline CDR1 is SGHRS and CDR2 YFSETQ. The trim removed 0 bases at V and 1 base at J, leaving 3 bases unmatched. The CDR3 is made up of 17 amino acids. CDR3 protein: CASSLAGQGASGNTIYF. The CDR3 DNA reads TGCGCCAGCAGCTTGGCCGGACAGGGGGCATCTGGAAACACCATATATTTT.

The table lists this clone with a count of one. V is TRBV7-6 and J is TRBJ2-5; tentatively, D is TRBD2 (5 bases). Trimming stripped 1 base from V and 5 bases from J, with 11 bases between. The germline CDR1 and CDR2 sequences are SGHVS and FNYEAQ. This CDR3 spans 14 amino acids. This CDR3 reads CASSLGVTRETQYF. CDR3 DNA: TGTGCCAGCAGCTTAGGGGTTACTAGGGAGACCCAGTACTTC.

The chain recombines TRBV2 with TRBJ2-7; TRBD1 agrees at 10 bases. CDR1 and CDR2 from the germline V gene are SNHLY and FYNNEI. The CDR3 length is 15 residues. Germline trimming cut 8 bases from V and 5 bases from J; bases unmatched to any gene: 12. The CDR3 DNA follows: TGTGCCAGCGGTCCATTGGGACAGGGGATTGACGAGCAGTACTTC. Its translation is CASGPLGQGIDEQYF.

This clone was seen only a few times. The rearrangement joins TRBV2 to TRBJ2-7; D is perhaps TRBD1 or TRBD2 (6 bases each). CDR1 and CDR2 (germline): SNHLY, FYNNEI. The CDR3 sequence is 13 residues long. V lost 4 bases to trimming and J lost 4 bases, with 11 bases between them. CDR3 coding DNA: TGTGCCAGCAGTGGCAGGGGAGGATACGAGCAGTACTTC. This codes for CASSGRGGYEQYF.

The chain combines TRBV30 with TRBJ2-2; D may be TRBD1 (6 bases). Germline loops: CDR1 GTSNPN, CDR2 SVGIG (reference sequence). Between the trimmed V and J ends, which lost 2 bases and 7 bases, there was a span of 11 bases. This CDR3 has 13 amino acids. Here the CDR3 reads CAWSQQGNGELFF. The CDR3 bases are TGTGCCTGGAGTCAACAGGGAAACGGGGAGCTGTTTTTT.

The chain recombines TRBV30 with TRBJ2-5; maybe TRBD2 (6 bases). The CDR3 spans 15 residues. V lost 1 base, J lost 9 bases, and 21 bases lay in between. CDR1 and CDR2 from the germline V gene are GTSNPN and SVGIG (reference sequence). CDR3 residues: CAWSAPGSQRVAQYF. The CDR3 coding sequence is TGTGCCTGGAGTGCCCCGGGGTCACAGCGGGTAGCCCAGTACTTC.

This sequence joins TRBV5-6 and TRBJ1-6, with 9 nucleotides matching TRBD1. Germline CDR1 is SGHDT and CDR2 is YYEEEE. V trimming: 4 bases; J trimming: 9 bases; junction bases outside the gene matches: 11. This CDR3 is 16 amino acids long. CDR3 sequence (DNA): TGTGCCAGCAGCCGGGGGAGGGGACAGGGCAGTTCACCCCTCCACTTT. Amino acid sequence: CASSRGRGQGSSPLHF.

This clone was counted a single time. The chain couples TRBV27 to TRBJ2-7; TRBD1 agrees at 7 bases. The CDR3 covers 17 residues. Germline-derived CDR1 and CDR2 are MNHEY and SMNVEV (reference sequence). V trimming: 5 bases; J trimming: 2 bases; junction bases outside the gene matches: 15. The CDR3 DNA follows: TGTGCCAGCAGTGCCGGGACAGAACAGAGGGGCACCTACGAGCAGTACTTC. The encoded protein is CASSAGTEQRGTYEQYF.